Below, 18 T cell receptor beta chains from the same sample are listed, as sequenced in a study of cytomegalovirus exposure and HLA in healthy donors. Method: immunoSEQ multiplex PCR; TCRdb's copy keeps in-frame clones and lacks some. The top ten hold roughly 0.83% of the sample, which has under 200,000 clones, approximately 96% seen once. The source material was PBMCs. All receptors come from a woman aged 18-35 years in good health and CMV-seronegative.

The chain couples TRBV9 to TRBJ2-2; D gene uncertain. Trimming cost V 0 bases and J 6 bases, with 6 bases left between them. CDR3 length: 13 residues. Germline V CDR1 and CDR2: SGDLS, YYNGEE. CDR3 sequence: CASSVGVAGELFF. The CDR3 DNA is TGTGCCAGCAGCGTAGGAGTAGCCGGGGAGCTGTTTTTT.

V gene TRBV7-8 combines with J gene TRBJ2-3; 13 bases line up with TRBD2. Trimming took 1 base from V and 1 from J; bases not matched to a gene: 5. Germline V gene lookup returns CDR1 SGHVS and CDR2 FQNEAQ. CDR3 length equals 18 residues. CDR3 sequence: CASSLDRLAGGRTDTQYF. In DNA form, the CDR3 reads TGTGCCAGCAGCTTAGATAGACTAGCGGGGGGCCGCACAGATACGCAGTATTTT.

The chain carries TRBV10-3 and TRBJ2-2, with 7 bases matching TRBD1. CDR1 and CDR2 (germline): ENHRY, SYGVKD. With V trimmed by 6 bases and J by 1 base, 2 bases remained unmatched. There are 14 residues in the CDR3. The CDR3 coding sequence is TGTGCCATCAGGGGACAGCAGAACACCGGGGAGCTGTTTTTT. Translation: CAIRGQQNTGELFF.

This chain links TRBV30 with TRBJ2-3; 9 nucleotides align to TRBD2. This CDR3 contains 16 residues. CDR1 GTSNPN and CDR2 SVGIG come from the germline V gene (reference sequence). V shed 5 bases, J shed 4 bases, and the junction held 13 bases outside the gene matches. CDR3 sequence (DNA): TGTGCCTGGGGGGCCTTTGGCGGGGGGGCCCCAGATACGCAGTATTTT. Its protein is CAWGAFGGGAPDTQYF.

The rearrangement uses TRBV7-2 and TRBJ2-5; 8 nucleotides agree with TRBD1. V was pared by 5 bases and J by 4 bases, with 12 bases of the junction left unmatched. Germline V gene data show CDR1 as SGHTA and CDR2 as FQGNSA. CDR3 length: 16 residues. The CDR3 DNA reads TGTGCCAGCAGCACTTATCAGGGGGCGGGTGGAGAGACCCAGTACTTC. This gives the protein CASSTYQGAGGETQYF.

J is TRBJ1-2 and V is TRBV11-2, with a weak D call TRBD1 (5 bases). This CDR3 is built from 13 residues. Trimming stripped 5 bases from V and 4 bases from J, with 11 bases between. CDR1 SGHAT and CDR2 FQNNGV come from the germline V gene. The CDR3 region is CASSPQDTYGYTF. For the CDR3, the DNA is TGTGCCAGCAGCCCACAGGATACCTATGGCTACACCTTC.

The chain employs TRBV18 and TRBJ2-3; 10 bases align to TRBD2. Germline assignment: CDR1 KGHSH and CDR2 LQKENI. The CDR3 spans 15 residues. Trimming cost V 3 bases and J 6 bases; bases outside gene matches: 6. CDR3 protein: CASSPELAGVDTQYF. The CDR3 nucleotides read TGTGCCAGCTCACCGGAGCTAGCGGGGGTGGATACGCAGTATTTT.

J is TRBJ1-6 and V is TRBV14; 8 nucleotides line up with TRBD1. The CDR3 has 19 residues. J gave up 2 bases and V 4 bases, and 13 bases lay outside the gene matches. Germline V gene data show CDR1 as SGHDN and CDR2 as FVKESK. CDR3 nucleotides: TGTGCCAGCAGCCCTAACCCTCCGCAACAGGGGGCCTATAATTCACCCCTCCACTTT. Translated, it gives CASSPNPPQQGAYNSPLHF.

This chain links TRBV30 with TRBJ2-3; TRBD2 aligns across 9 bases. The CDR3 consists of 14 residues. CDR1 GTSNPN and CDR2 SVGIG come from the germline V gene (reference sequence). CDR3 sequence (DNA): TGTGCTCGGACTTTTAGCGGGGGCGGGAGTACGCAGTATTTT. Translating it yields CARTFSGGGSTQYF.

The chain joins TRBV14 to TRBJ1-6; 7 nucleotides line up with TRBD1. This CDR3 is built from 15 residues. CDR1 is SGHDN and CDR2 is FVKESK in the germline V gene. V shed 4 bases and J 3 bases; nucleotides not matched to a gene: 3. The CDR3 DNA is TGTGCCAGCAGCCTGGACAGGAACTATAATTCACCCCTCCACTTT. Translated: CASSLDRNYNSPLHF.

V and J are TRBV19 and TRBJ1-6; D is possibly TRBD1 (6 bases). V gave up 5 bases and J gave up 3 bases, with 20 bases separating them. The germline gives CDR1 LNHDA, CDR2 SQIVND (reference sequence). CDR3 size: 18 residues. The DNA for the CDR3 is TGTGCCAGTAGTCCACTCCCCCACAGGGACGGCTATAATTCACCCCTCCACTTT. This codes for CASSPLPHRDGYNSPLHF.

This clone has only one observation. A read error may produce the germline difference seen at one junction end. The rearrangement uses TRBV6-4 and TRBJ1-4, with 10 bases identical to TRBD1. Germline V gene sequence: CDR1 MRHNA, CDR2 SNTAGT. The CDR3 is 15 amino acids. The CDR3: CASSRTGGTNEKLFF. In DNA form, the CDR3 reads TGCGCCAGCAGCCGGACAGGGGGAACTAATGAAAAACTGTTTTTT.

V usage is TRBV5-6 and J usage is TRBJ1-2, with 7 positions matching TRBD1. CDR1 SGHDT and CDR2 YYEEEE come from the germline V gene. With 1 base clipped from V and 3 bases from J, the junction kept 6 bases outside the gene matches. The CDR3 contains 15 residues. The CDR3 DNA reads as TGTGCCAGCAGCTTGTGGGTCAGGGGGGACTATGGCTACACCTTC. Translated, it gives CASSLWVRGDYGYTF.

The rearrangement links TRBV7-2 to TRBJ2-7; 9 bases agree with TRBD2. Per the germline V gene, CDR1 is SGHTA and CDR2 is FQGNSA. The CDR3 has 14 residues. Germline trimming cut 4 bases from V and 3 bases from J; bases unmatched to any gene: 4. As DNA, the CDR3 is TGTGCCAGCAGCTCCCGCGGGGGGGACTACGAGCAGTACTTC. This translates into CASSSRGGDYEQYF.

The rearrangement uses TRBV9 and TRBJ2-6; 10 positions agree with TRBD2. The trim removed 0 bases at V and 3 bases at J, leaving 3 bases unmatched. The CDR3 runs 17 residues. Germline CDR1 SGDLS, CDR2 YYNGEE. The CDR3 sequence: CASSVGVAGGGANVLTF. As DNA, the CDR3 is TGTGCCAGCAGCGTAGGTGTAGCGGGGGGTGGGGCCAACGTCCTGACTTTC.

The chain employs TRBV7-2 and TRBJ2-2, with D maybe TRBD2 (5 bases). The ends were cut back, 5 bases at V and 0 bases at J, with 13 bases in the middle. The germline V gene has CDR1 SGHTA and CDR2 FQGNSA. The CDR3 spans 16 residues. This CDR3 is CASSNGVTANTGELFF. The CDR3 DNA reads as TGTGCCAGCAGCAACGGGGTTACCGCGAACACCGGGGAGCTGTTTTTT. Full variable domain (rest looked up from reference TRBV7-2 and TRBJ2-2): GAGVSQSPSNKVTEKGKDVELRCDPISGHTALYWYRQSLGQGLEFLIYFQGNSAPDKSGLPSDRFSAERTGGSVSTLTIQRTQQEDSAVYLCASSNGVTANTGELFFGEGSRLTVL.

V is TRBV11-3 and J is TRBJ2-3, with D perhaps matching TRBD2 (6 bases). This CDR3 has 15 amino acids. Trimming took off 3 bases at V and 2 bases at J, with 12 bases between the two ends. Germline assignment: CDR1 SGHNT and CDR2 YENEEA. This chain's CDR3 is CASSLSGSNTDTQYF. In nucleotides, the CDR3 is TGTGCCAGCAGCTTGTCCGGGAGTAACACAGATACGCAGTATTTT.

CDR3: CASSQGTNSDTQYF. CDR3 bases: TGTGCCAGCAGCCAAGGGACTAACTCAGATACGCAGTATTTT. The chain carries TRBV7-9 and TRBJ2-3, with 7 bases identical to TRBD2. Germline CDR1 and CDR2: SEHNR and FQNEAQ (reference sequence). The J segment lost 4 bases and the V segment lost 5 bases, leaving 6 bases of the junction unmatched. The CDR3 runs 14 residues.